These T cell receptor beta chains were read from a single sample in a study of cytomegalovirus exposure and HLA in healthy donors. Method: immunoSEQ multiplex PCR; TCRdb's copy keeps in-frame clones and lacks some. This repertoire shows 250,000 to 400,000 clones, approximately 85% found once; its top ten account for around 0.88%. The sequenced material came from PBMCs. The receptor set was obtained from a man younger than 45 in good health and CMV-seronegative. Both conserved end residues are part of each CDR3. The D gene is left open where the match is weak. Size values are once, few and many counts, or a class for expanded clones, and some rows have none.

v_gene,abundance,d_gene,j_gene,CDR3nt,CDR3aa
TRBV11-3,-,-,TRBJ2-1,TGTGCCAGCAGTCCATTCAGGGAAAATGAGCAGTTCTTC,CASSPFRENEQFF
TRBV30,-,-,TRBJ2-7,TGTGCCTGGAGTGTCACGGGGGGCAGCTATGACGAGCAGTACTTC,CAWSVTGGSYDEQYF
TRBV11-3,-,-,TRBJ1-1,TGTGCCAGCAGCTTAACAATGAACACTGAAGCTTTCTTT,CASSLTMNTEAFF
TRBV18,-,-,TRBJ1-5,TGTGCCAGCTCACCCGGGGAGAGGGAGACGCCCCAGCATTTT,CASSPGERETPQHF
TRBV5-1,-,-,TRBJ1-1,TGCGCCAGCAGCTTGAAGGGAGGGAACACTGAAGCTTTCTTT,CASSLKGGNTEAFF
TRBV28,-,-,TRBJ2-1,TGTGCCAGCAGTTTTATTCCCGGGGGAGACGATGAGCAGTTCTTC,CASSFIPGGDDEQFF
TRBV6-1,few,TRBD1,TRBJ2-3,TGTGCCAGCAGTGGAGGTACAGGGGGTGGGACAGATACGCAGTATTTT,CASSGGTGGGTDTQYF
TRBV7-8,-,TRBD2,TRBJ2-7,TGTGCCAGCAGCTTATGGGGACTAGCTGTTCCCGAGCAGTACTTC,CASSLWGLAVPEQYF
TRBV2,-,TRBD1,TRBJ1-6,TGTGCCAGCAGCGAACCCCGCTCGAGGGGGCTAGGATCACCCCTCCACTTT,CASSEPRSRGLGSPLHF
TRBV7-2,-,-,TRBJ1-1,TGTGCCAGCAGCTTTTTTACATTGAACACTGAAGCTTTCTTT,CASSFFTLNTEAFF
TRBV5-1,-,TRBD1,TRBJ2-2,TGCGCCAGCAGCTTGGCCCTCTCAGGGGGAACGAACACCGGGGAGCTGTTTTTT,CASSLALSGGTNTGELFF
TRBV7-2,-,-,TRBJ1-5,TGTGCCAGCAGCCTACAGGGCTTTGGCAATCAGCCCCAGCATTTT,CASSLQGFGNQPQHF
TRBV6-1,-,-,TRBJ1-5,TGTGCCAGCAGTGAAAGGGGAACCGAGCCCCAGCATTTT,CASSERGTEPQHF
TRBV18,-,-,TRBJ2-7,TGTGCCAGCTCCTCACAGGGATACGAGCAGTACTTC,CASSSQGYEQYF
TRBV6-1,-,-,TRBJ1-6,TGTGCCAGCAGAAGCCAACGGACAGACTTAGCACCCCTCCACTTT,CASRSQRTDLAPLHF
TRBV6-1,-,-,TRBJ1-2,TGTGCCAGCACTCCGGGGAGGAACTATGGCTACACCTTC,CASTPGRNYGYTF
TRBV19,-,TRBD1,TRBJ1-1,TGTGCCAGTAGCGGGACAGCTAACACTGAAGCTTTCTTT,CASSGTANTEAFF
TRBV11-3,-,-,TRBJ2-2,TGTGCCAGCAGCTTAGAGCGGGGGCCTACTACCGGGGAGCTGTTTTTT,CASSLERGPTTGELFF
TRBV9,-,-,TRBJ2-7,TGTGCCAGCAGCGACGGGGTCGACTACGAGCAGTACTTC,CASSDGVDYEQYF
TRBV5-6,once,-,TRBJ2-7,TGTGCCAGCAGCTTGGCCGGGGGGCTCTACGAGCAGTACTTC,CASSLAGGLYEQYF
TRBV2,once,TRBD2,TRBJ2-7,TGTGCCAGCAGTGAAGCGCTTCCGGGTAGCGGGGCCTACGAGCAGTACTTC,CASSEALPGSGAYEQYF
TRBV12-5,once,TRBD2,TRBJ2-3,TGTGCTAGTGGTTTGGCTAGCGGGGCGGCAGATACGCAGTATTTT,CASGLASGAADTQYF
TRBV29-1,-,-,TRBJ1-2,TGCAGTGTTGAAGATCGGCCAGGGGACTATGGCTACACCTTC,CSVEDRPGDYGYTF
TRBV27,few,-,TRBJ1-2,TGTGCCAGCAGTTTATGGGCGTTGGGTAACTATGGCTACACCTTC,CASSLWALGNYGYTF
TRBV27,-,-,TRBJ2-7,TGTGCCAGCACCCCTAAGGGGGGGCCCGGACTTCTTCACTACGAGCAGTACTTC,CASTPKGGPGLLHYEQYF
TRBV15,-,-,TRBJ1-2,TGTGCCACCAGCAGAGGAGGTCGGGCAGGGACTTCGGGCTATGGCTACACCTTC,CATSRGGRAGTSGYGYTF
TRBV15,-,TRBD1,TRBJ1-1,TGTGCCACCCCCGACAGGGATATATTCTTAGAAGCTTTCTTT,CATPDRDIFLEAFF
TRBV7-9,-,TRBD1,TRBJ1-1,TGTGCCAGCAGCCCCACAGGGGTAGGAATGAACACTGAAGCTTTCTTT,CASSPTGVGMNTEAFF
TRBV7-2,-,-,TRBJ2-6,TGTGCCAGCAGCTCAGACCTTTCAGGGTTCGGGGCCAACGTCCTGACTTTC,CASSSDLSGFGANVLTF
TRBV6-1,-,-,TRBJ1-5,TGTGCCAGCAGGCTGTTTATCAGGGATACCCAGCATTTT,CASRLFIRDTQHF
TRBV28,-,-,TRBJ2-2,TGTGCCAGCAGCCCCTCTAGGCACACCGGGGAGCTGTTTTTT,CASSPSRHTGELFF
TRBV7-9,-,TRBD1,TRBJ1-2,TGTGCCAGCAGCTTAGACCCAGGGACAGGGTACACCTTC,CASSLDPGTGYTF
TRBV4-1,-,-,TRBJ1-3,TGCGCCAGCAGCCAAGCGGGACTGTCTGGAAACACCATATATTTT,CASSQAGLSGNTIYF
TRBV7-2,-,TRBD1,TRBJ2-1,TGTGCCAGCAGCTTTACAGGGGATGAGCAGTTCTTC,CASSFTGDEQFF
TRBV29-1,-,TRBD1,TRBJ1-2,TGCAGCGCCACTGGACAGGGGGACTATGGCTACACCTTC,CSATGQGDYGYTF
TRBV7-2,-,TRBD1,TRBJ1-2,TGTGCCAGCAGCGCTACAGGGGGCTTAAGCTATGGCTACACCTTC,CASSATGGLSYGYTF
TRBV9,-,-,TRBJ2-6,TGTGCCAGCAGCGCAGGGGTCGGGGCTGGGGCCAACGTCCTGACTTTC,CASSAGVGAGANVLTF
TRBV9,-,-,TRBJ2-1,TGTGCCAGCAGCGTAGTAGGGAGCTCCTACAATGAGCAGTTCTTC,CASSVVGSSYNEQFF
TRBV19,-,TRBD1,TRBJ2-5,TGTGCCAGTAGTGACAGGGGAGTGATAGAGACCCAGTACTTC,CASSDRGVIETQYF
TRBV15,-,-,TRBJ1-1,TGTGCCACCAGCAGGGTCCTAACATTTGCAGGGATGAACACTGAAGCTTTCTTT,CATSRVLTFAGMNTEAFF
TRBV7-2,-,-,TRBJ2-7,TGTGCCAGCAGCTTAGGGCGGGGGCCCTACGAGCAGTACTTC,CASSLGRGPYEQYF
TRBV18,once,TRBD1,TRBJ2-6,TGTGCCAGCTCTGGCCGGGACAGTATCTCTGGGGCCAACGTCCTGACTTTC,CASSGRDSISGANVLTF
TRBV5-3,-,TRBD1,TRBJ2-2,TGTGCCAGAAGCTTATTGATGTCCGAGACAGGGGAGACCGGGGAGCTGTTTTTT,CARSLLMSETGETGELFF
TRBV7-2,-,TRBD1,TRBJ1-2,TGTGCCAGCAGCTTAGTCAGGGGGCAACGGGGCTACACCTTC,CASSLVRGQRGYTF
TRBV5-1,-,-,TRBJ1-3,TGCGCCAGCAGCTTGGAAGGGAGCCCTGGAAACACCATATATTTT,CASSLEGSPGNTIYF
TRBV27,-,TRBD1,TRBJ1-1,TGTGCCAGCAGTTTGGACAGGTACTCTGAAGCTTTCTTT,CASSLDRYSEAFF
TRBV11-2,-,TRBD2,TRBJ2-5,TGTGCCAGCAGCTTATCGGGGGGCCAAGAGACCCAGTACTTC,CASSLSGGQETQYF
TRBV30,-,-,TRBJ2-5,TGTGCCTGGAGAACGGGGGACCACCCTCGGGAGACCCAGTACTTC,CAWRTGDHPRETQYF
TRBV4-3,-,TRBD1,TRBJ1-5,TGCGCCAGCAGCCAAGTACTACAGGGGAAGAATCAGCCCCAGCATTTT,CASSQVLQGKNQPQHF
TRBV7-8,-,-,TRBJ1-2,TGTGCCAGCAGCCCGGGGAGAAGAGGTGGCTACACCTTC,CASSPGRRGGYTF
TRBV11-2,-,TRBD1,TRBJ2-7,TGTGCCAGCAGCTCCAGGGGTGACAGGGGCTCCTACGAGCAGTACTTC,CASSSRGDRGSYEQYF
TRBV10-1,-,-,TRBJ2-5,TGCGCCAGCAGTGAGTCCGGGGGTGGAGAGACCCAGTACTTC,CASSESGGGETQYF